The 25 T cell receptor beta chains listed next were all sequenced from one sample in a study of response to subunit inactivated influenza vaccine. TCRdb called the RT-PCR reads again in MiXCR, with one record for every CDR3 protein. The table has hundreds of thousands of distinct CDR3 sequences, roughly 12% seen once. This sample also belongs to another study, concerning T cells expressing NK-cell markers. From that study: The authors made TCR beta cDNA libraries by 5'RACE template switching. This switching added a universal primer site and UMIs.

Sequenced here: PBMCs from blood, sampled on the day of vaccination. The receptors here all came from a man between 45 and 60 years old who received an inactivated influenza vaccine.

The chain recombines TRBV7-9 with TRBJ2-7; a weak D match, TRBD1 (6 bases). From germline, CDR1 is SEHNR and CDR2 FQNEAQ (reference sequence). V gave up 4 bases and J gave up 0 bases, with 13 bases separating them. This CDR3 has 15 amino acids. CDR3 in amino acids: CASSSTRQVSYEQYF. The CDR3 coding sequence is TGTGCCAGCAGCTCCACTAGACAGGTCTCCTACGAGCAGTACTTC.

This clonotype was seen many times. This chain connects TRBV11-1 to TRBJ2-7; D remains ambiguous. CDR1 SGHAT and CDR2 FQDESV come from the germline V gene (reference sequence). This CDR3 is built from 13 residues. Deletions cut 3 bases from V and 2 bases from J, with 8 bases between. CDR3: CASSLGITYEQYF. CDR3 DNA sequence: TGTGCCAGCAGCTTGGGAATTACCTACGAGCAGTACTTC.

This chain joins TRBV7-2 and TRBJ2-7, with TRBD1 as a possible D gene (6 bases). Germline V gene lookup returns CDR1 SGHTA and CDR2 FQGNSA. The V and J ends lost 1 base and 4 bases respectively, with 14 bases between them. The CDR3 has 15 residues. The CDR3 protein is CASSLVRDILYEQYF. CDR3 coding DNA: TGTGCCAGCAGCTTAGTTCGGGACATTCTATACGAGCAGTACTTC.

The chain employs TRBV11-3 and TRBJ2-2; D is tentatively TRBD1 or TRBD2 (5 bases each). V lost 5 bases and J 6 bases, leaving 16 bases between the germline ends. The CDR3 spans 15 residues. CDR1 is SGHNT, CDR2 YENEEA, per germline. CDR3 sequence reads: CASSTHSGPSGELFF. CDR3 sequence (DNA): TGTGCCAGCAGCACCCACTCGGGACCGTCCGGGGAGCTGTTTTTT.

CDR3 loop: CSVMTSRRVDEQFF. CDR3 nucleotide sequence: TGCAGTGTCATGACTAGCCGGAGGGTCGATGAGCAGTTCTTC. This chain uses TRBV20-1 with TRBJ2-1, with 7 bases that match TRBD2. The J segment lost 8 bases and the V segment lost 7 bases, leaving 14 bases of the junction unmatched. Germline CDR1 and CDR2: DFQATT and SNEGSKA (reference sequence). CDR3 size: 14 residues.

This clonotype was detected only a few times. V usage is TRBV5-1 and J usage is TRBJ2-1, with no clear D. Per germline, CDR1 SGHRS and CDR2 YFSETQ. V was pared by 0 bases and J by 5 bases, with 6 bases between. CDR3 length: 13 amino acids. CDR3 residues: CASSLDQDNEQFF. CDR3 nucleotide sequence: TGCGCCAGCAGCTTGGACCAAGACAATGAGCAGTTCTTC.

The chain joins TRBV28 to TRBJ2-2, with 9 bases aligning to TRBD1. Germline CDR1 is MDHEN and CDR2 is SYDVKM. The CDR3 has 17 residues. Trimming at V came to 6 bases and at J to 5 bases, leaving 13 bases not matched to a gene. Written as DNA, the CDR3 is TGTGCCAGCAGATATATAAAGGGGACAGGGAGGACCGGGGAGCTGTTTTTT. Translating gives CASRYIKGTGRTGELFF.

The chain combines TRBV3-1 with TRBJ2-1; the match to TRBD2 covers 7 bases. The V gene's germline CDR1 is LGHDT and CDR2 YNNKEL (reference sequence). The junction had 12 bases not matched to a gene; V was cut back by 5 bases and J by 2 bases. The CDR3 totals 17 residues. This CDR3 is CASSNTPGTTTYNEQFF. The CDR3 bases are TGTGCCAGCAGCAACACTCCCGGGACTACAACCTACAATGAGCAGTTCTTC.

In this sample, this clonotype turned up a few times. J is TRBJ2-7 and V is TRBV2; 14 bases agree with TRBD2. Trimming removed 1 base from V and 4 bases from J; junction bases left unmatched: 3. This CDR3 has 16 residues. CDR1 is SNHLY, CDR2 FYNNEI, per germline. The CDR3: CASSEGLAGGPYEQYF. For the CDR3, the DNA is TGTGCCAGCAGTGAAGGACTAGCGGGAGGGCCTTACGAGCAGTACTTC. The full variable domain, rest sourced from reference TRBV2 and TRBJ2-7, is EPEVTQTPSHQVTQMGQEVILRCVPISNHLYFYWYRQILGQKVEFLVSFYNNEISEKSEIFDDQFSVERPDGSNFTLKIRSTKLEDSAMYFCASSEGLAGGPYEQYFGPGTRLTVT.

The chain carries TRBV20-1 and TRBJ2-2; 14 bases align to TRBD2. Germline lookup yields CDR1 DFQATT and CDR2 SNEGSKA (reference sequence). This CDR3 has 16 amino acids. Germline trimming cut 1 base from V and 6 bases from J; bases unmatched to any gene: 4. The CDR3 region has the DNA TGCAGTGCTAGAGGTCGACTAGCGGGGGGGCCCGGGGAGCTGTTTTTT. Encoded protein: CSARGRLAGGPGELFF.

The gene calls are TRBV4-3 and TRBJ1-1; D remains ambiguous. Looked up from germline, CDR1 is LGHNA and CDR2 is YSLEER. The CDR3 runs to 16 residues. V was shortened by 0 bases and J by 0 bases, with 11 bases between the two germline ends. CDR3 DNA sequence: TGCGCCAGCAGCCAAGATGACGGGCCTTTGAACACTGAAGCTTTCTTT. This sequence encodes CASSQDDGPLNTEAFF.

The chain links TRBV4-3 to TRBJ1-5; the D gene is possibly TRBD1 (5 bases). This CDR3 is 15 amino acids long. Germline V CDR1 and CDR2: LGHNA, YSLEER. With 0 bases removed from V and 1 base from J, the gap between germline ends came to 7 bases. CDR3 coding DNA: TGCGCCAGCAGCCAAGACAGGACAAGCAATCAGCCCCAGCATTTT. Its protein product is CASSQDRTSNQPQHF.

This clonotype has just a few counts. V and J are TRBV4-1 and TRBJ1-6; no definite D call. This CDR3 is 16 amino acids long. V lost 0 bases and J lost 6, with 12 bases in between. CDR1 is MGHRA and CDR2 is YSYEKL in the germline V gene. The CDR3 protein is CASSQDLGVVNSPLHF. The CDR3 DNA follows: TGCGCCAGCAGCCAAGATCTCGGGGTTGTTAATTCACCCCTCCACTTT.

The chain is built from TRBV6-2 or TRBV6-3 and TRBJ2-7; a weak D match, TRBD1 (5 bases). Germline lookup yields CDR1 MNHEY and CDR2 SVGEGT. The CDR3 contains 17 residues. Trimming shortened V by 6 bases and J by 0 bases, and 21 bases separated the two germline ends. The CDR3 bases are TGTGCCAGCAGGGACAACCTCGGCCTCCCAAGCTCCTACGAGCAGTACTTC. Translating gives CASRDNLGLPSSYEQYF.

In this sample, this clonotype turned up a few times. V gene TRBV20-1 combines with J gene TRBJ2-5; unclear D gene. There are 14 residues in the CDR3. Germline CDR1 and CDR2: DFQATT and SNEGSKA (reference sequence). Trimming pared 2 bases from V and 4 bases from J, leaving 14 bases between. CDR3 sequence: CSARILGRRETQYF. CDR3 nucleotides: TGCAGTGCTAGAATCCTAGGTCGACGAGAGACCCAGTACTTC.

This clonotype has a count of ten or more. CDR3 sequence reads: CSARDRRLTDTQYF. CDR3 in DNA: TGCAGTGCTAGAGATCGGCGCTTGACAGATACGCAGTATTTT. This chain joins TRBV20-1 and TRBJ2-3; no reliable D call. Germline V gives CDR1 DFQATT, CDR2 SNEGSKA (reference sequence). The CDR3 runs 14 residues. Trimming removed 0 bases from V and 3 bases from J, with 10 bases in between.

The chain uses TRBV28 and TRBJ1-6; D is unclear. The germline gives CDR1 MDHEN, CDR2 SYDVKM. The CDR3 is 16 residues long. V lost 8 bases and J 0 bases, leaving 14 bases between the germline ends. CDR3 DNA sequence: TGTGCCAGCGCCTACCCTGGCAGCTCCTATAATTCACCCCTCCACTTT. This gives the protein CASAYPGSSYNSPLHF.

This clonotype has a handful of counts. The V call is TRBV18, the J call TRBJ1-1, with D unresolved. CDR3 size: 18 residues. CDR1 and CDR2 (germline): KGHSH, LQKENI. The ends were cut back, 3 bases at V and 0 bases at J, with 20 bases in the middle. The CDR3, as DNA: TGTGCCAGCTCACCCACCATTATTGGGCGCCTCATGAACACTGAAGCTTTCTTT. Its protein is CASSPTIIGRLMNTEAFF.

The chain links TRBV30 to TRBJ2-7, with D possibly TRBD1 on 5 matching bases. Germline V gene sequence: CDR1 GTSNPN, CDR2 SVGIG (reference sequence). The CDR3 totals 13 residues. V lost 4 bases and J 7 bases, leaving 17 bases between the germline ends. The DNA for the CDR3 is TGTGCCTGGACCCGAGTAGGGGCGTGGGAGCAGTACTTC. Its protein is CAWTRVGAWEQYF. Together with reference TRBV30 and TRBJ2-7, the CDR3 gives the full variable domain: SQTIHQWPATLVQPVGSPLSLECTVEGTSNPNLYWYRQAAGRGLQLLFYSVGIGQISSEVPQNLSASRPQDRQFILSSKKLLLSDSGFYLCAWTRVGAWEQYFGPGTRLTVT.

This clonotype appeared a few times. V usage is TRBV27 and J usage is TRBJ2-7; TRBD1 might be the D (6 bases). In germline, CDR1 is MNHEY, CDR2 SMNVEV (reference sequence). V gave up 5 bases and J gave up 0 bases, with 14 bases separating them. This CDR3 has 15 residues. CDR3 loop: CASSLQSQGSYEQYF. The CDR3 bases are TGTGCCAGCAGTCTACAATCACAGGGCTCCTACGAGCAGTACTTC.

V is TRBV5-1 and J is TRBJ2-7; D might be TRBD1 (6 bases). Trimming left V 0 bases short and J 0 bases short, with 13 bases between. The CDR3 runs to 16 residues. From germline, CDR1 is SGHRS and CDR2 YFSETQ. The CDR3 region is CASSLVWTEGSYEQYF. The CDR3 DNA is TGCGCCAGCAGCTTGGTTTGGACAGAGGGCTCCTACGAGCAGTACTTC.

This clonotype was observed a handful of times. The chain carries TRBV4-3 and TRBJ1-5; D not resolved. Trimming pared 1 base from V and 0 bases from J, leaving 7 bases between. The CDR3 length is 15 residues. Germline V gene lookup returns CDR1 LGHNA and CDR2 YSLEER. The CDR3 sequence is CASSQGHYSNQPQHF. CDR3 DNA sequence: TGCGCCAGCAGCCAAGGGCATTATAGCAATCAGCCCCAGCATTTT.

The DNA for the CDR3 is TGTGCCATCAGTGAGGACAGGGGCGAGTCCTCGCCGCAGTATTTT. The encoded protein is CAISEDRGESSPQYF. This chain uses TRBV10-3 with TRBJ2-3, with 8 bases fitting TRBD1. The CDR3 length is 15 residues. Germline-derived CDR1 and CDR2 are ENHRY and SYGVKD. V trimming: 2 bases; J trimming: 10 bases; junction bases outside the gene matches: 11.

This clonotype was observed a few times. The rearrangement joins TRBV7-2 to TRBJ1-3; no firm D call. The CDR3 runs 19 residues. V lost 0 bases to trimming and J lost 3 bases, with 21 bases between them. Germline values: CDR1 SGHTA, CDR2 FQGNSA. The CDR3 DNA reads TGTGCCAGCAGCTTAGCGAAGGCGGAGCTGGGGTTGAGTGGAAACACCATATATTTT. Amino acids: CASSLAKAELGLSGNTIYF.

This clonotype was observed a single time. The chain combines TRBV13 with TRBJ2-1, with D perhaps TRBD2 (6 bases). Germline V lookup: CDR1 PRHDT, CDR2 FYEKMQ (reference sequence). Between the trimmed V and J ends, which lost 0 bases and 1 base, there was a span of 28 bases. There are 22 residues in the CDR3. This chain's CDR3 is CASSLGVPGESTISRSYNEQFF. The CDR3 nucleotides are TGTGCCAGCAGCTTAGGCGTTCCGGGGGAATCGACTATCTCCAGGTCCTACAATGAGCAGTTCTTC.